This T cell receptor (beta chain) stems from a study of monozygotic twins with inflammatory bowel disease. CDR1 is SGHRS, CDR2 YFSETQ, per germline. The length of the CDR3 is 14 residues. The quantity of total RNA per TCR library was around 3,600 ng. Eight cDNA synthesis reactions were run for every sample. TCRdb reprocessed the 5' RACE reads; each CDR3 protein has one entry and no DNA is given. The sample's table shows 300,000 to 400,000 distinct CDR3 sequences. T cells were not sorted, and total RNA was isolated straight from whole blood. Specimen: blood. The chain employs TRBV5-1 and TRBJ2-7; the D call of TRBD1 rests on TCRdb alone, since no DNA is present to check it. This TCR was sampled from a human donor with ulcerative colitis or Crohn's disease, or a healthy co-twin of an affected twin (not recorded which). The CDR3 here is CASSLGQGYYEQYF.